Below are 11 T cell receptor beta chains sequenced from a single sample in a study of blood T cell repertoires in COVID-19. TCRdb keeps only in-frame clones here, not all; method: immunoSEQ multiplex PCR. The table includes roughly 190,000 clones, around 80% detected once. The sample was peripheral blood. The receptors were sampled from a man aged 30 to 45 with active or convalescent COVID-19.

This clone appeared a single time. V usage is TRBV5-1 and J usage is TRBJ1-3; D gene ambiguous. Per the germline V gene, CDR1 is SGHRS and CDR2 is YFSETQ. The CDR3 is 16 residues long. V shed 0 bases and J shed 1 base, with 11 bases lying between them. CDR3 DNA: TGCGCCAGCAGCTTGGTCGAGGGAGGATCTGGAAACACCATATATTTT. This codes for CASSLVEGGSGNTIYF. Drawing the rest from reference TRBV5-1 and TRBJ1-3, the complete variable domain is KAGVTQTPRYLIKTRGQQVTLSCSPISGHRSVSWYQQTPGQGLQFLFEYFSETQRNKGNFPGRFSGRQFSNSRSEMNVSTLELGDSALYLCASSLVEGGSGNTIYFGEGSWLTVV.

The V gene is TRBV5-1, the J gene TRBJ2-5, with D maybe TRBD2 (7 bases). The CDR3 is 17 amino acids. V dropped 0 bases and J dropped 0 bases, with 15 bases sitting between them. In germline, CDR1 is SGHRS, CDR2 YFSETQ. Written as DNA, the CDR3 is TGCGCCAGCAGCTTGGGGGAGCCGGGGGGCTACCAAGAGACCCAGTACTTC. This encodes CASSLGEPGGYQETQYF.

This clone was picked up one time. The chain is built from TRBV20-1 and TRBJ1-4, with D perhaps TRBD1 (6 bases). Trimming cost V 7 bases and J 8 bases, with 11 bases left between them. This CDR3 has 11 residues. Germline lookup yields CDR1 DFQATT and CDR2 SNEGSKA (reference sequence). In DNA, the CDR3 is TGCAGTGTCCCGACAGGCGAAAAACTGTTTTTT. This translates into CSVPTGEKLFF.

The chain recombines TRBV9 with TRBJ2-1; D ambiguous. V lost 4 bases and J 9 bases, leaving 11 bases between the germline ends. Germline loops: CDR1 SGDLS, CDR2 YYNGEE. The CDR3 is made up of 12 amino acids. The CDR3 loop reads CASSLAGSEQFF. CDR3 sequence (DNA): TGTGCCAGCAGCCTCGCTGGTAGTGAGCAGTTCTTC.

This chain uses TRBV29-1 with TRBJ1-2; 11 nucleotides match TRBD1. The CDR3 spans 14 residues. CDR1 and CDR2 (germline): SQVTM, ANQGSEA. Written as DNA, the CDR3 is TGCGGCGATATAGGACAGGGGGCGCAGAGTGGCTACACCTTC. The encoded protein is CGDIGQGAQSGYTF.

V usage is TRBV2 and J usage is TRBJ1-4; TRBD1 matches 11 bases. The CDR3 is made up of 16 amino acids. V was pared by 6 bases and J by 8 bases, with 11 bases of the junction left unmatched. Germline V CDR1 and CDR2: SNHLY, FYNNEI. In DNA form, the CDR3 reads TGTGCCAGCAGCTTATCCTCCGGGACAGGGGGGGAAAAACTGTTTTTT. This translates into CASSLSSGTGGEKLFF.

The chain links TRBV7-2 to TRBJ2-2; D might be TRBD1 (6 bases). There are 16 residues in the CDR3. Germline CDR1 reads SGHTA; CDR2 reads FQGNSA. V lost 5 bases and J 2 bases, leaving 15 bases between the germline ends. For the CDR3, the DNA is TGTGCCAGCAGCCCCGTGGGGGCCCTAAACACCGGGGAGCTGTTTTTT. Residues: CASSPVGALNTGELFF.

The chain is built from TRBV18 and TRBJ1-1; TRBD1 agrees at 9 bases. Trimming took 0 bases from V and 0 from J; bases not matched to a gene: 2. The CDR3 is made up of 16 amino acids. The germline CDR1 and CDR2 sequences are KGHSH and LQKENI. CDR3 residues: CASSPPTGGMNTEAFF. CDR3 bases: TGTGCCAGCTCACCACCGACAGGGGGGATGAACACTGAAGCTTTCTTT.

The CDR3 DNA reads as TGTGCCACCAGCAAAAGGGGTGATGGCTACACCTTC. Amino acids: CATSKRGDGYTF. The V gene is TRBV15, the J gene TRBJ1-2; tentative D call: TRBD1 (5 bases). This CDR3 is 12 amino acids long. Germline CDR1 is LNHNV and CDR2 is YYDKDF (reference sequence). V was pared by 4 bases and J by 6 bases, with 9 bases between.

This chain's CDR3 is CASNLAGGNTGELFF. The DNA for the CDR3 is TGTGCCAGCAACTTAGCGGGGGGGAACACCGGGGAGCTGTTTTTT. V and J are TRBV6-5 and TRBJ2-2, with 10 bases aligning to TRBD2. Unmatched junction bases numbered 3, after V lost 7 bases and J lost 1 base. The length of the CDR3 is 15 residues. CDR1 and CDR2 (germline): MNHEY, SVGAGI.

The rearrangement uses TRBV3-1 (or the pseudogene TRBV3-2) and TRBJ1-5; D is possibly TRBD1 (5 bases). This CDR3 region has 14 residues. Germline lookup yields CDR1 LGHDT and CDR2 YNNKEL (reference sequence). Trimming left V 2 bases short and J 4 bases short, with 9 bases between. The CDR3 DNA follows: TGTGCCAGCAGCCAAAACCAGGGTAATCAGCCCCAGCATTTT. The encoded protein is CASSQNQGNQPQHF.